Below are 16 T cell receptor beta chains sequenced from a single sample in a study of CD8 T cells in Susac syndrome. An input of roughly 0.5 to 1 ug of RNA was subjected to reverse transcription using random hexamers. TCRdb reprocessed the immunoSEQ multiplex PCR reads with MiXCR, giving one entry per CDR3 protein. The sample lists about 440,000 distinct CDR3 sequences, approximately 85% seen once, with about 0.12% in the top ten. Source material: CD8+ T cells from PBMCs. These receptors all stem from a human donor with multiple sclerosis.

In this sample, this clonotype turned up a few times. J is TRBJ2-2 and V is TRBV6-5; D gene uncertain. The CDR3 loop spans 14 amino acids. The germline V gene encodes CDR1 MNHEY and CDR2 SVGAGI. The germline V and J ends were trimmed by 1 base and 3 bases, with 6 bases remaining between them. The CDR3 nucleotides are TGTGCCAGCAGTTACTGGGCAGACACCGGGGAGCTGTTTTTT. Translating gives CASSYWADTGELFF.

This chain connects TRBV9 to TRBJ1-4, with D uncertain. CDR1 and CDR2 (germline): SGDLS, YYNGEE. Trimming cost V 0 bases and J 8 bases, with 14 bases left between them. The CDR3 covers 15 residues. CDR3 region: CASSVEGSPSEKLFF. CDR3 DNA sequence: TGTGCCAGCAGCGTAGAAGGCAGCCCAAGCGAAAAACTGTTTTTT.

The CDR3 region is CASGWGNTGELFF. The CDR3 DNA reads TGTGCTAGTGGCTGGGGAAACACCGGGGAGCTGTTTTTT. The rearrangement uses TRBV12-5 and TRBJ2-2; no clear D gene. V was clipped by 6 bases and J by 2 bases, with 7 bases between them. There are 13 residues in the CDR3. Germline V gene sequence: CDR1 LGHNT, CDR2 FRNRAP. Variable domain in full (rest from reference TRBV12-5 and TRBJ2-2): DARVTQTPRHKVTEMGQEVTMRCQPILGHNTVFWYRQTMMQGLELLAYFRNRAPLDDSGMPKDRFSAEMPDATLATLKIQPSEPRDSAVYFCASGWGNTGELFFGEGSRLTVL.

The chain couples TRBV5-1 to TRBJ2-1; 10 nucleotides align to TRBD1. Trimming at V came to 4 bases and at J to 5 bases, leaving 6 bases not matched to a gene. This CDR3 comprises 15 residues. Germline V gives CDR1 SGHRS, CDR2 YFSETQ. The CDR3 DNA is TGCGCCAGCAGCGCGGGACAGGGGTCCAACAATGAGCAGTTCTTC. Protein product: CASSAGQGSNNEQFF.

This rearrangement joins TRBV6-1 to TRBJ2-7, with D perhaps TRBD1 (5 bases). With 3 bases removed from V and 1 base from J, the gap between germline ends came to 10 bases. The CDR3 runs 14 residues. The germline V gene encodes CDR1 MNHNS and CDR2 SASEGT. CDR3 in amino acids: CASSEAGLSYEQYF. The DNA for the CDR3 is TGTGCCAGCAGTGAGGCAGGGCTTTCCTACGAGCAGTACTTC.

This clonotype was counted a single time. The V and J genes are TRBV6-5 and TRBJ2-2; D may match TRBD1 or TRBD2 (6 bases each). The CDR3 is made up of 15 amino acids. With 5 bases removed from V and 7 bases from J, the gap between germline ends came to 17 bases. Germline V gives CDR1 MNHEY, CDR2 SVGAGI. CDR3 residues: CASSGFRGRDGELFF. CDR3 nucleotide sequence: TGTGCCAGCAGTGGCTTTCGGGGGCGGGACGGGGAGCTGTTTTTT.

The rearrangement joins TRBV5-1 to TRBJ1-2; no clear D. This CDR3 region has 14 residues. V lost 5 bases to trimming and J lost 0 bases, with 11 bases between them. Germline CDR1 is SGHRS and CDR2 is YFSETQ. The CDR3 DNA reads as TGCGCCAGCAGTCTCATTGCAGCTAACTATGGCTACACCTTC. It codes for CASSLIAANYGYTF.

This chain links TRBV5-6 with TRBJ2-7, with 7 bases identical to TRBD1. This CDR3 spans 14 amino acids. J gave up 3 bases and V 4 bases, and 7 bases lay outside the gene matches. Germline assignment: CDR1 SGHDT and CDR2 YYEEEE. The CDR3 DNA sequence: TGTGCCAGCAGCGGAAACAGGGGCTTCTACGAGCAGTACTTC. Residues: CASSGNRGFYEQYF.

V is TRBV5-6 and J is TRBJ1-2; 7 bases line up with TRBD1. Germline V gene sequence: CDR1 SGHDT, CDR2 YYEEEE. This CDR3 is 16 amino acids long. V was clipped by 2 bases and J by 1 base; unmatched bases: 8. CDR3 protein: CASSFGGTVINYGYTF. CDR3 DNA sequence: TGTGCCAGCAGCTTCGGAGGGACAGTAATTAACTATGGCTACACCTTC.

The chain links TRBV6-6 to TRBJ1-4; D perhaps matches TRBD1 (6 bases). Trimming took off 7 bases at V and 8 bases at J, with 17 bases between the two ends. Germline V gene sequence: CDR1 MNHNY, CDR2 SVGAGI (reference sequence). There are 14 residues in the CDR3. CDR3 amino acids: CASNPRGGWEKLFF. In DNA, the CDR3 is TGTGCCAGCAACCCACGAGGGGGGTGGGAAAAACTGTTTTTT.

V usage is TRBV19 and J usage is TRBJ2-3; 7 bases match TRBD2. There are 16 residues in the CDR3. Germline values: CDR1 LNHDA, CDR2 SQIVND (reference sequence). The V gene end was trimmed by 3 bases and the J gene end by 0 bases; junction bases not matched to a gene: 6. The CDR3 sequence: CASSIRGDSSTDTQYF. Written as DNA, the CDR3 is TGTGCCAGTAGTATCCGGGGGGACTCAAGCACAGATACGCAGTATTTT.

This clonotype was counted a single time. The V call is TRBV27, the J call TRBJ1-6; 10 positions agree with TRBD1. This CDR3 comprises 16 residues. V lost 6 bases to trimming and J lost 9 bases; unmatched junction nucleotides: 11. Germline CDR1 is MNHEY and CDR2 is SMNVEV (reference sequence). This CDR3 reads CASRSPGTGEVSPLHF. For the CDR3, the DNA is TGTGCCAGCAGATCCCCGGGGACAGGGGAAGTTTCACCCCTCCACTTT.

The chain has TRBV2 and TRBJ1-1; D is uncertain. The ends were cut back, 2 bases at V and 0 bases at J, with 10 bases in the middle. This CDR3 contains 15 residues. Germline CDR1 and CDR2: SNHLY and FYNNEI. CDR3 DNA: TGTGCCAGCAGTGAATCGGATCAAATGAACACTGAAGCTTTCTTT. This codes for CASSESDQMNTEAFF.

The chain joins TRBV4-1 to TRBJ1-1; 7 nucleotides align to TRBD1. The junction had 5 bases not matched to a gene; V was cut back by 5 bases and J by 11 bases. Germline V gene data show CDR1 as MGHRA and CDR2 as YSYEKL. The CDR3 runs to 11 residues. The CDR3 DNA reads TGCGCCAGCAGCGGCGACAGGGCGGCTTTCTTT. It translates to CASSGDRAAFF.

The chain combines TRBV30 with TRBJ1-2; unclear D gene. The CDR3 is 13 residues long. V lost 4 bases, J lost 0 bases, and 9 bases lay in between. Looked up from germline, CDR1 is GTSNPN and CDR2 is SVGIG (reference sequence). CDR3 sequence (DNA): TGTGCCTGGACTAGGCTGTCTAACTATGGCTACACCTTC. It codes for CAWTRLSNYGYTF.

The chain links TRBV4-2 to TRBJ1-2; perhaps TRBD1 as D (5 bases). The CDR3 has 16 residues. The germline V gene has CDR1 LGHNA and CDR2 YNFKEQ. V lost 6 bases to trimming and J lost 4 bases, with 21 bases between them. CDR3 amino acids: CASRKYWNRPFYGYTF. CDR3 in DNA: TGTGCCAGCAGAAAATATTGGAACAGGCCCTTCTATGGCTACACCTTC.